This TCR beta chain is from a study of regulatory T cells in long-lasting Graves disease. Notes on the study in general: Persistent disease favored TRBV28, TRBJ1-2 and TRBJ2-5.

V lost 4 bases, J lost 0 bases, and 9 bases lay in between. Germline CDR1 reads KGHDR; CDR2 reads SFDVKD. The CDR3 runs 15 residues. Arm-PCR of CDR3 regions and iRepertoire HTBI primers were the basis on which TCR beta libraries were built. TCRdb reprocessed the multiplex PCR reads with MiXCR, giving one entry per CDR3 protein. There are about 470,000 distinct CDR3 sequences in the sample; around 21% occur only once, and 7.8% lies in the top ten. The time point: persistent/refractory GD, antithyroid drugs over 5 years with positive TRAb. From PBMCs, RNA was extracted and then used to make the TCR library. Concerning this clonotype: The antigen is not known.

The chain employs TRBV24-1 and TRBJ1-5, with D unclear. The sequenced sample was peripheral blood mononuclear cells (PBMCs), obtained when the disease was refractory, from a patient treated with antithyroid drugs. This TCR came from a female donor with Graves disease. CDR3 bases: TGTGCCACCAGTGACCCCGTAGATAGCAATCAGCCCCAGCATTTT. Protein product: CATSDPVDSNQPQHF.